The 19 T cell receptor beta chains reported below all come from one sample, sequenced in a study of blood T cell repertoires in COVID-19. Using immunoSEQ multiplex PCR, the repertoire was profiled, and TCRdb retains in-frame clones only, with some absent. The repertoire holds approximately 100,000 clones, with 71% as singletons. Sequenced material: peripheral blood. All receptors derive from a human donor with acute or convalescent COVID-19. The donor label of this sample is uncertain.

This clone showed up just a few times. The chain combines TRBV3-1 (or the pseudogene TRBV3-2) with TRBJ1-2, with D perhaps matching TRBD1 (5 bases). Per germline, CDR1 LGHDT and CDR2 YNNKEL (reference sequence). The V end lost 4 bases, the J end lost 10 bases, and 16 bases lay between the germline ends. The CDR3 sequence is 13 residues long. The DNA of the CDR3 is TGTGCCAGCAGCCCCTGGGGAGGGGATGACTACACCTTC. Its translation is CASSPWGGDDYTF.

V and J are TRBV6-5 and TRBJ2-2; 8 positions agree with TRBD1. Germline CDR1 and CDR2: MNHEY and SVGAGI. CDR3 size: 13 residues. V lost 6 bases and J lost 5; bases outside the gene matches: 2. The CDR3 sequence is CASRDRATGELFF. CDR3 DNA: TGTGCCAGCAGGGACAGGGCGACCGGGGAGCTGTTTTTT.

V gene TRBV5-1 combines with J gene TRBJ1-6; D may be TRBD1 (5 bases). V dropped 1 base and J dropped 5 bases, with 13 bases sitting between them. This CDR3 comprises 16 residues. Germline CDR1 reads SGHRS; CDR2 reads YFSETQ. The CDR3 sequence is CASSLRQGRNNSPLHF. The CDR3, as DNA: TGCGCCAGCAGCTTGAGGCAGGGAAGAAATAATTCACCCCTCCACTTT.

V gene TRBV27 combines with J gene TRBJ1-6; D gene ambiguous. The CDR3 is 14 amino acids. Germline V gives CDR1 MNHEY, CDR2 SMNVEV (reference sequence). V was shortened by 8 bases and J by 5 bases, with 13 bases between the two germline ends. CDR3 in amino acids: CASRPLGDNSPLHF. DNA for the CDR3: TGTGCCAGCCGTCCGTTGGGAGATAATTCACCCCTCCACTTT.

This clone has at least ten counts. The chain joins TRBV2 to TRBJ1-2; no reliable D call. Trimming took 6 bases from V and 4 from J, leaving 12 bases between them. Germline V gives CDR1 SNHLY, CDR2 FYNNEI. CDR3 length: 13 residues. In DNA, the CDR3 is TGTGCCAGCAGGGCCGACATGAGCTATGGCTACACCTTC. Protein sequence: CASRADMSYGYTF.

This clone was detected many times. The chain is built from TRBV7-8 and TRBJ2-7; D ambiguous. There are 13 residues in the CDR3. Trimming took off 0 bases at V and 4 bases at J, with 7 bases between the two ends. Germline assignment: CDR1 SGHVS and CDR2 FQNEAQ. The CDR3: CASSLALPYEQYF. Written as DNA, the CDR3 is TGTGCCAGCAGCTTAGCCCTTCCTTACGAGCAGTACTTC.

In its sample, this clone was seen once. The CDR3 DNA reads TGTGCCAGCAGCTTGGAGGGCGTCAGGGCACGAGGCTACACCTTC. Protein sequence: CASSLEGVRARGYTF. The chain links TRBV5-6 to TRBJ1-2; the D gene is possibly TRBD1 (5 bases). With 0 bases removed from V and 8 bases from J, the gap between germline ends came to 17 bases. This CDR3 spans 15 amino acids. Germline V gene sequence: CDR1 SGHDT, CDR2 YYEEEE.

The rearrangement links TRBV29-1 to TRBJ2-3; possibly TRBD2 for D (6 bases). This CDR3 comprises 13 residues. Trimming stripped 4 bases from V and 3 bases from J, with 11 bases between. Per the germline V gene, CDR1 is SQVTM and CDR2 is ANQGSEA. CDR3 region: CSVAGGNTDTQYF. The CDR3 coding sequence is TGCAGCGTTGCTGGCGGGAATACAGATACGCAGTATTTT.

The chain is built from TRBV4-1 and TRBJ1-4; TRBD1 matches at 9 bases. This CDR3 spans 15 amino acids. V gave up 4 bases and J gave up 7 bases; unmatched junction bases: 7. Per germline, CDR1 MGHRA and CDR2 YSYEKL. CDR3: CASSLTGTGSEKLFF. The CDR3 region has the DNA TGCGCCAGCAGCCTAACCGGGACAGGGAGTGAAAAACTGTTTTTT.

The V call is TRBV5-1, the J call TRBJ2-2; 11 bases are shared with TRBD1. With 6 bases clipped from V and 6 bases from J, the junction kept 16 bases outside the gene matches. The CDR3 sequence is 18 residues long. The germline CDR1 and CDR2 sequences are SGHRS and YFSETQ. The CDR3: CASNPLGTGGLRAGELFF. In DNA form, the CDR3 reads TGCGCCAGCAACCCTCTCGGGACAGGGGGTCTTAGGGCCGGGGAGCTGTTTTTT.

The chain joins TRBV11-2 to TRBJ2-3; TRBD2 matches at 7 bases. Germline loops: CDR1 SGHAT, CDR2 FQNNGV. This CDR3 comprises 16 residues. The trim removed 6 bases at V and 2 bases at J, leaving 11 bases unmatched. Here the CDR3 reads CASRARGSGATDTQYF. The CDR3 bases are TGTGCCAGCAGGGCCCGGGGCAGCGGGGCCACAGATACGCAGTATTTT. Filled out from reference TRBV11-2 and TRBJ2-3, the complete variable domain reads EAGVAQSPRYKIIEKRQSVAFWCNPISGHATLYWYQQILGQGPKLLIQFQNNGVVDDSQLPKDRFSAERLKGVDSTLKIQPAKLEDSAVYLCASRARGSGATDTQYFGPGTRLTVL.

The chain combines TRBV12-3 or TRBV12-4 with TRBJ1-1, with D perhaps matching TRBD1 (5 bases). CDR3 size: 13 residues. The ends were cut back, 7 bases at V and 9 bases at J, with 18 bases in the middle. CDR3 in DNA: TGTGCCAGCAAGAACTCAGGGTGGGTTCAAGCTTTCTTT. This gives the protein CASKNSGWVQAFF.

J is TRBJ1-5 and V is TRBV18; 9 bases agree with TRBD1. Germline V gene sequence: CDR1 KGHSH, CDR2 LQKENI. V shed 8 bases and J 7 bases; nucleotides not matched to a gene: 9. This CDR3 contains 14 residues. CDR3 region: CASARDRDRQPQHF. The CDR3 region has the DNA TGTGCCAGCGCCCGGGACAGGGATCGCCAGCCCCAGCATTTT.

The rearrangement links TRBV19 to TRBJ2-2; D perhaps matches TRBD2 (6 bases). Germline assignment: CDR1 LNHDA and CDR2 SQIVND (reference sequence). V lost 3 bases and J 1 base, leaving 9 bases between the germline ends. This CDR3 spans 15 amino acids. The CDR3 sequence: CASSMTGVNTGELFF. DNA of the CDR3: TGTGCCAGTAGTATGACGGGGGTGAACACCGGGGAGCTGTTTTTT.

This clone was seen a few times. The V and J genes are TRBV6-5 and TRBJ2-2, with 12 bases that match TRBD2. Germline V CDR1 and CDR2: MNHEY, SVGAGI. The CDR3 totals 16 residues. Trimming cost V 4 bases and J 6 bases; bases outside gene matches: 6. Here the CDR3 reads CASSSRLAGAPGELFF. The DNA for the CDR3 is TGTGCCAGCAGTTCTCGACTAGCGGGGGCCCCCGGGGAGCTGTTTTTT.

The chain has TRBV25-1 and TRBJ2-1, with a possible D match to TRBD1 (6 bases). This CDR3 contains 16 residues. Between the trimmed V and J ends, which lost 4 bases and 4 bases, there was a span of 17 bases. Germline V gene lookup returns CDR1 MGHDK and CDR2 SYGVNS. CDR3: CASSGFQGQNYNEQFF. The DNA of the CDR3 is TGTGCCAGCAGTGGATTTCAAGGACAGAATTACAATGAGCAGTTCTTC. The variable domain in full, with the rest retrieved from reference TRBV25-1 and TRBJ2-1, is EADIYQTPRYLVIGTGKKITLECSQTMGHDKMYWYQQDPGMELHLIHYSYGVNSTEKGDLSSESTVSRIRTEHFPLTLESARPSHTSQYLCASSGFQGQNYNEQFFGPGTRLTVL.

There are a few counts of this clone. The rearrangement joins TRBV21-1 to TRBJ2-7; the table's D call TRBD1 went unverified against the DNA. TRBV21-1 counts as a pseudogene. This CDR3 is built from 15 residues. The CDR3 DNA reads TGTGCCAGCAGCAAAGGCAGGGTGTCCAACTACGAGCAGTACGTC. It codes for CASSKGRVSNYEQYV.

This chain joins TRBV29-1 and TRBJ1-2, with D possibly being TRBD1 (6 bases). This CDR3 region has 14 residues. Germline-derived CDR1 and CDR2 are SQVTM and ANQGSEA. V lost 7 bases and J lost 4, with 19 bases in between. The CDR3: CSAWDNPASYGYTF. The DNA for the CDR3 is TGCAGCGCGTGGGACAATCCAGCGAGCTATGGCTACACCTTC.

This chain uses TRBV21-1 with TRBJ1-1. TRBV21-1 is reported as a pseudogene. The CDR3 contains 13 residues. The CDR3 is CASSKGRNTEAFF. CDR3 DNA sequence: TGTGCCAGCAGCAAGGGGAGGAACACTGAAGCTTTCTTT.